The sequence of this TCR beta chain was determined in a study of T cells in Graves' hyperthyroidism and ophthalmopathy. When ophthalmopathy did not progress within 18 months, Graves' hyperthyroidism was considered stable. The patients, who ranged from 18 to 65 in age, presented with newly diagnosed hyperthyroidism lasting under 2 months. The germline V gene has CDR1 SGHAT and CDR2 FQNNGV. The CDR3 has 15 amino acids. Trimming stripped 1 base from V and 5 bases from J, with 12 bases between. Study results and limitations: Ophthalmopathy was told apart from stable hyperthyroidism by a 13 V-J model. Most expanded thyroid clonotypes above 0.001 also appeared in blood.

From RNA transcripts, TCR beta CDR3 regions were amplified. A first-round RT-PCR of the TCR CDR3 used the HTBI primer set. Using its own MiXCR run on the multiplex PCR reads, TCRdb lists one record per CDR3 protein. Here the sample spans about 520,000 distinct CDR3 sequences, 20% being singletons. To note about this clonotype: The antigen is undetermined.

The J gene is TRBJ1-5, the V gene TRBV11-2, with D unresolved. This TCR derives from a man in his late teens or twenties with Graves' hyperthyroidism. Sequencing input: blood. CDR3 sequence reads: CASSLGLRSYQPQHF. The CDR3 region has the DNA TGTGCCAGCAGCTTAGGTCTAAGAAGCTATCAGCCCCAGCATTTT.